These T cell receptor beta chains were read from a single sample in a study of cytomegalovirus exposure and HLA in healthy donors. Sequencing was performed with immunoSEQ multiplex PCR; in TCRdb, only in-frame clones are kept and a portion is missing. The table records under 200,000 clones, about 89% of them present only once. Sequencing was done on a sample of PBMCs. Every receptor here comes from a woman aged 18-29 years in good health and CMV-seropositive. CDR3s include the opening cysteine and the closing phenylalanine or tryptophan. The D gene is left open where the match is weak. Clone size appears in some rows only: once, few, many, or a class for an expanded clone.

>NA|TRBJ2-7|TRBV4-3|NA
CASSPGTSGSYEQYF
TGCGCCAGCAGCCCTGGGACATCCGGCTCCTACGAGCAGTACTTC
>NA|TRBJ2-5|TRBV5-4|TRBD1
CASSPPPGGTQETQYF
TGTGCCAGCAGCCCACCACCAGGGGGCACACAAGAGACCCAGTACTTC
>few|TRBJ2-7|TRBV30|NA
CAWSVPQGVVHF
TGTGCCTGGAGTGTACCGCAGGGCGTTGTTCACTTC
>NA|TRBJ1-1|TRBV30|TRBD1
CAWSVQGATEAFF
TGTGCCTGGAGTGTACAGGGGGCAACTGAAGCTTTCTTT
>NA|TRBJ2-2|TRBV5-6|TRBD2
CASSLGLAGYANTGELFF
TGTGCCAGCAGCTTGGGGCTAGCGGGGTACGCGAACACCGGGGAGCTGTTTTTT
>once|TRBJ2-3|TRBV28|NA
CASSFSGGRRDTQYF
TGTGCCAGCAGTTTTTCCGGGGGGCGTAGAGATACGCAGTATTTT
>NA|TRBJ1-6|TRBV19|NA
CASSPGSLLNSPLHF
TGTGCCAGTAGTCCGGGGTCCCTACTTAATTCACCCCTCCACTTT
>NA|TRBJ1-5|TRBV27|NA
CASSFGQGVNQPQHF
TGTGCCAGCAGTTTCGGGCAGGGCGTCAATCAGCCCCAGCATTTT
>NA|TRBJ2-6|TRBV6-1|NA
CATNGGLSGANVLTF
TGTGCCACAAACGGGGGACTCTCTGGGGCCAACGTCCTGACTTTC
>NA|TRBJ1-2|TRBV25-1|TRBD1
CASSEYGDRGIGYTF
TGTGCCAGCAGTGAATACGGGGACAGGGGGATAGGCTACACCTTC
>once|TRBJ1-1|TRBV28|NA
CASRTIGPNTEAFF
TGTGCCAGCCGTACAATTGGGCCGAACACTGAAGCTTTCTTT
>once|TRBJ2-1|TRBV7-9|TRBD2
CASSRPTSSPYNEQFF
TGTGCCAGCAGCAGACCGACTAGCAGTCCCTACAATGAGCAGTTCTTC
>NA|TRBJ2-1|TRBV6-4|TRBD2
CANPKRGAYNEQFF
TGTGCCAATCCAAAGCGGGGGGCCTACAATGAGCAGTTCTTC
>few|TRBJ2-7|TRBV19|NA
CASSLRGGEQYF
TGTGCCAGTAGTTTGCGAGGCGGCGAGCAGTACTTC
>NA|TRBJ2-5|TRBV6-1|NA
CASSANRAKETQYF
TGTGCCAGCAGTGCTAACAGGGCTAAAGAGACCCAGTACTTC
>NA|TRBJ1-5|TRBV27|TRBD1
CASSRQGRNNQPQHF
TGTGCCAGCAGCCGACAGGGGAGGAACAATCAGCCCCAGCATTTT
>NA|TRBJ2-1|TRBV28|NA
CASVGYGHRYNEQFF
TGTGCCAGCGTGGGCTATGGGCACAGGTACAATGAGCAGTTCTTC
>once|TRBJ1-2|TRBV30|TRBD1
CAWRGQGARGYTF
TGTGCCTGGAGAGGACAGGGGGCTAGGGGCTACACCTTC
>NA|TRBJ2-7|TRBV5-1|TRBD2
CASSYSGGDYEQYF
TGCGCCAGCAGCTATAGCGGGGGGGACTACGAGCAGTACTTC
>NA|TRBJ1-3|TRBV5-4|NA
CASSNREGAGNTIYF
TGTGCCAGCAGCAACCGCGAGGGAGCGGGAAACACCATATATTTT
>NA|TRBJ2-1|TRBV4-1|TRBD2
CASSPMGLAGTDEQFF
TGCGCCAGCAGCCCTATGGGACTAGCGGGAACTGATGAGCAGTTCTTC
>NA|TRBJ1-6|TRBV11-1|TRBD1
CASSLGAGGYSPLHF
TGTGCCAGCAGCCTAGGGGCAGGGGGTTATTCACCCCTCCACTTT
>NA|TRBJ2-7|TRBV14|NA
CASSFDLAYSNEQYF
TGTGCCAGCAGCTTCGACCTAGCTTACTCTAACGAGCAGTACTTC
>NA|TRBJ2-7|TRBV6-1|TRBD2
CASSALSGGSYEQYF
TGTGCCAGCAGTGCTTTGTCGGGGGGCTCCTACGAGCAGTACTTC
>NA|TRBJ1-1|TRBV6-5|NA
CASRRTRGGFTEAFF
TGTGCCAGCAGACGAACACGGGGGGGTTTCACTGAAGCTTTCTTT
>NA|TRBJ2-3|TRBV9|TRBD2
CASSVAGGPDTQYF
TGTGCCAGCAGCGTAGCGGGGGGACCAGATACGCAGTATTTT
>NA|TRBJ2-1|TRBV23-1|TRBD1
CASSRTGGDYNEQFF
TGCGCCAGCAGTCGGACAGGGGGCGACTACAATGAGCAGTTCTTC
>NA|TRBJ2-7|TRBV2|TRBD1
CASVGRGREQYF
TGTGCCAGCGTTGGCAGGGGGCGTGAGCAGTACTTC